The text below deals with one T cell receptor beta chain. Its antigen is unknown. This was the immunoSEQ version 4 assay in survey mode. Assay used: immunoSEQ multiplex PCR; TCRdb lists only in-frame clones, some missing. Of around 60,000 clones listed, approximately 75% are singletons. The data were taken from a study of persistence of HIV-infected CD4 T cells. The stimulus was an HIV-1 Gag 15-mer peptide pool, 0.95 to 1 ug/peptide/mL. Sorted nonresponding memory CD4+ T cells were CD40L-negative, CD69-negative, CD45RO-high. The CDR3 runs 13 residues. In germline, CDR1 is MGHDK, CDR2 SYGVNS. V was clipped by 3 bases and J by 1 base, with 7 bases between them.

The receptor's source is an adult man with HIV who was CMV-seropositive. This chain links TRBV25-1 with TRBJ2-7; D gene uncertain. Specimen: CD4+ T cells sorted from PBMCs after 18-hour stimulation, collected from a patient who received antiretroviral therapy. This CDR3 is CASSDSPSYEQYF. In DNA, the CDR3 is TGTGCCAGCAGTGACAGTCCTTCCTACGAGCAGTACTTC.